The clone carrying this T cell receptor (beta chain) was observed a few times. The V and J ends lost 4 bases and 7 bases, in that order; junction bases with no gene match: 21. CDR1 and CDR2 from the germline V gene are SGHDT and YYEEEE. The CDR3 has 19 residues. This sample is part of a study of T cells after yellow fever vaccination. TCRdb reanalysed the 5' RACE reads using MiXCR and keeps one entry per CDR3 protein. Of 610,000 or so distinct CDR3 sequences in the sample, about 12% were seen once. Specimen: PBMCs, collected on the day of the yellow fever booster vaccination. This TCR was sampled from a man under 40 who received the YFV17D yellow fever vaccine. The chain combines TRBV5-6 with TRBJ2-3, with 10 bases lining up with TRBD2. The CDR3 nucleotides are TGTGCCAGCAGCCGGGTCGCCCTAGCGGGAGAGAGATCGAGAAATACGCAGTATTTT. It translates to CASSRVALAGERSRNTQYF.